Each of the 32 T cell receptor beta chains below was sequenced from the same sample in a study of shared clonotypes between healthy human individuals. Terminally differentiated effector memory CD45RA+ cells were excluded from the naive CD8 cells, which were CD45RO-negative and positively selected for CCR7. Measured with immunoSEQ multiplex PCR; TCRdb has only the in-frame clones, and not every one. The table records hundreds of thousands of clones, about 95% of them present only once. The sequenced sample consisted of naive CD8+ T cells sorted from blood. The receptors here all came from a woman between 25 and 40 years old in good health.

The chain is built from TRBV11-2 and TRBJ2-4, with D unclear. The CDR3 has 17 residues. V shed 1 base and J shed 1 base, with 14 bases lying between them. In germline, CDR1 is SGHAT, CDR2 FQNNGV. The CDR3 DNA reads TGTGCCAGCAGCTTAGCCTCTCTGGGGTCGGCCAAAAACATTCAGTACTTC. Amino acids: CASSLASLGSAKNIQYF.

The chain is built from TRBV19 and TRBJ1-1; tentative D call: TRBD1 (5 bases). Germline assignment: CDR1 LNHDA and CDR2 SQIVND (reference sequence). The CDR3 runs 12 residues. The CDR3 is CVVRGLNTEAFF. For the CDR3, the DNA is TGTGTTGTTCGGGGCCTGAACACTGAAGCTTTCTTT.

The gene calls are TRBV13 and TRBJ2-7; 10 bases line up with TRBD2. Germline-derived CDR1 and CDR2 are PRHDT and FYEKMQ (reference sequence). The CDR3 has 14 amino acids. V was clipped by 5 bases and J by 6 bases; unmatched bases: 7. The CDR3 here is CASSTQGLAAEQYF. CDR3 bases: TGTGCCAGCAGCACTCAAGGACTAGCGGCCGAGCAGTACTTC.

This rearrangement joins TRBV5-1 to TRBJ2-1; TRBD1 matches 7 bases. The V gene's germline CDR1 is SGHRS and CDR2 YFSETQ. Trimming took 2 bases from V and 6 from J; bases not matched to a gene: 5. CDR3 size: 14 residues. The CDR3 region is CASSFGRGINEQFF. The CDR3 bases are TGCGCCAGCAGCTTTGGCAGGGGGATCAATGAGCAGTTCTTC. The full variable domain, in which reference TRBV5-1 and TRBJ2-1 provide the parts outside the CDR3, is KAGVTQTPRYLIKTRGQQVTLSCSPISGHRSVSWYQQTPGQGLQFLFEYFSETQRNKGNFPGRFSGRQFSNSRSEMNVSTLELGDSALYLCASSFGRGINEQFFGPGTRLTVL.

This rearrangement joins TRBV21-1 to TRBJ1-5; TRBD1, as called in the table, went unchecked against the DNA. TRBV21-1 has pseudogene status. This CDR3 has 17 amino acids. CDR3 in DNA: TGTGCCAGCAGCAAAAGGCGACAGCTTTATAGCAATCAGCCCCAGCATTTT. Its translation is CASSKRRQLYSNQPQHF.

CDR3 loop: CASSWTGAGSTEAFF. The CDR3 nucleotides read TGCGCCAGCAGCTGGACAGGGGCGGGGAGCACTGAAGCTTTCTTT. This chain joins TRBV5-1 and TRBJ1-1; TRBD1 matches 9 bases. V dropped 3 bases and J dropped 4; count of bases not matched to a gene: 7. The CDR3 runs 15 residues. The germline CDR1 and CDR2 sequences are SGHRS and YFSETQ.

The chain combines TRBV25-1 with TRBJ2-1; the match to TRBD1 covers 7 bases. Germline-derived CDR1 and CDR2 are MGHDK and SYGVNS. The CDR3 has 15 residues. Unmatched junction bases numbered 8, after V lost 5 bases and J lost 4 bases. The CDR3 loop reads CASSTGTAIYNEQFF. The CDR3 coding sequence is TGTGCCAGCAGTACCGGGACAGCTATTTACAATGAGCAGTTCTTC.

This sequence joins TRBV4-1 and TRBJ2-3; D may match TRBD1 or TRBD2 (6 bases each). Per the germline V gene, CDR1 is MGHRA and CDR2 is YSYEKL. The CDR3 consists of 16 residues. The V and J ends lost 0 bases and 3 bases respectively, with 13 bases between them. CDR3 protein: CASSQDLGGWTDTQYF. CDR3 coding DNA: TGCGCCAGCAGCCAAGATTTGGGGGGCTGGACAGATACGCAGTATTTT.

This chain joins TRBV7-6 and TRBJ2-2, with no clear D. The length of the CDR3 is 15 residues. Trimming took 2 bases from V and 2 from J, leaving 9 bases between them. Germline CDR1 and CDR2: SGHVS and FNYEAQ. The CDR3 DNA reads TGTGCCAGCAGCTTACTGTCGGGTAACACCGGGGAGCTGTTTTTT. Residues: CASSLLSGNTGELFF.

The gene calls are TRBV29-1 and TRBJ1-4, with a tentative D call TRBD1 (6 bases). Germline V CDR1 and CDR2: SQVTM, ANQGSEA. Trimming removed 6 bases from V and 2 bases from J, with 16 bases in between. The CDR3 contains 15 residues. The CDR3 nucleotides are TGCAGCGTCTCCGGGGAAACAGGGACTAATGAAAAACTGTTTTTT. Its protein product is CSVSGETGTNEKLFF.

The chain links TRBV5-4 to TRBJ2-5, with 10 bases aligning to TRBD1. Germline CDR1 SGHNT, CDR2 YYREEE (reference sequence). The CDR3 loop spans 16 amino acids. The ends lost 0 bases at V and 3 bases at J; junction bases unmatched: 5. CDR3 nucleotide sequence: TGTGCCAGCAGCTTGGGGACAGGGGGTTTCGAAGAGACCCAGTACTTC. Translating it yields CASSLGTGGFEETQYF.

The chain uses TRBV29-1 and TRBJ2-1; 10 positions agree with TRBD1. Germline CDR1 is SQVTM and CDR2 is ANQGSEA. This CDR3 has 15 residues. Trimming at V came to 8 bases and at J to 8 bases, leaving 15 bases not matched to a gene. CDR3 nucleotides: TGCAGCCCCACCAAAACGACAGGGGGCTTCTATGAGCAGTTCTTC. Its translation is CSPTKTTGGFYEQFF.

The chain carries TRBV5-1 and TRBJ1-2, with TRBD1 as a possible D gene (6 bases). Germline lookup yields CDR1 SGHRS and CDR2 YFSETQ. The CDR3 is 14 residues long. V lost 4 bases, J lost 6 bases, and 16 bases lay in between. CDR3: CASSLNRALDGYTF. The CDR3 bases are TGCGCCAGCAGCCTCAACAGGGCTTTAGATGGCTACACCTTC.

This chain connects TRBV28 to TRBJ1-5; no clear D gene. The CDR3 totals 15 residues. Germline CDR1 reads MDHEN; CDR2 reads SYDVKM. The V end was cut by 2 bases, the J end by 5 bases, with 13 bases between. This CDR3 is CASSLVASPHQPQHF. DNA of the CDR3: TGTGCCAGCAGTTTAGTAGCTTCCCCCCATCAGCCCCAGCATTTT.

This chain links TRBV2 with TRBJ2-1, with TRBD2 identical over 9 bases. This CDR3 comprises 15 residues. V was clipped by 6 bases and J by 4 bases; unmatched bases: 7. CDR1 is SNHLY, CDR2 FYNNEI, per germline. In DNA form, the CDR3 reads TGTGCCAGCAGGGTAGCGGGAGCTTGGTACAATGAGCAGTTCTTC. Encoded protein: CASRVAGAWYNEQFF.

With regard to this clone: Other nucleotide sequences from this sample produce the same CDR3. The chain has TRBV27 and TRBJ1-2; possible D gene TRBD1, 6 bases. CDR1 MNHEY and CDR2 SMNVEV come from the germline V gene (reference sequence). Trimming stripped 4 bases from V and 2 bases from J, with 8 bases between. This CDR3 has 13 amino acids. DNA of the CDR3: TGTGCCAGCAGTTCTCAGGGGAACTATGGCTACACCTTC. Translating gives CASSSQGNYGYTF.

The chain employs TRBV29-1 and TRBJ2-1; D is unresolved. The germline gives CDR1 SQVTM, CDR2 ANQGSEA. The V and J ends lost 0 bases and 7 bases respectively, with 7 bases between them. CDR3 length equals 12 residues. CDR3 protein: CSVEEGGNEQFF. In DNA form, the CDR3 reads TGCAGCGTTGAAGAGGGTGGGAATGAGCAGTTCTTC.

The chain recombines TRBV19 with TRBJ1-1; D perhaps matches TRBD1 (6 bases). CDR3 length equals 16 residues. In germline, CDR1 is LNHDA, CDR2 SQIVND (reference sequence). Trimming cost V 3 bases and J 3 bases, with 17 bases left between them. The CDR3 region has the DNA TGTGCCAGTAGTATGATTTTCGGGGGCCGTTACACTGAAGCTTTCTTT. Translating gives CASSMIFGGRYTEAFF.

The rearrangement uses TRBV27 and TRBJ1-2, with D perhaps TRBD1 (5 bases). The V gene's germline CDR1 is MNHEY and CDR2 SMNVEV (reference sequence). The CDR3 is made up of 13 amino acids. V was trimmed by 4 bases and J by 6 bases, leaving 12 bases between them. The CDR3 DNA sequence: TGTGCCAGCAGTTCCGGGACGGTGGATGGCTACACCTTC. It translates to CASSSGTVDGYTF.

This chain uses TRBV27 with TRBJ2-1; D call uncertain. Looked up from germline, CDR1 is MNHEY and CDR2 is SMNVEV (reference sequence). V lost 1 base and J 7 bases, leaving 20 bases between the germline ends. The length of the CDR3 is 17 residues. CDR3 DNA: TGTGCCAGCAGTTTATTAGTTGGACCACCCACTGGGAATGAGCAGTTCTTC. It encodes CASSLLVGPPTGNEQFF.

The rearrangement uses TRBV6-1 and TRBJ1-1; D unresolved. Germline CDR1 reads MNHNS; CDR2 reads SASEGT. V lost 2 bases and J lost 6, with 16 bases in between. The CDR3 consists of 15 residues. The CDR3 reads CASSEYEETQSEAFF. CDR3 sequence (DNA): TGTGCCAGCAGTGAATACGAGGAAACCCAGTCTGAAGCTTTCTTT.

This chain connects TRBV10-2 to TRBJ2-7; D remains unclear. V was shortened by 0 bases and J by 7 bases, with 7 bases between the two germline ends. Germline V CDR1 and CDR2: WSHSY, SAAADI. This CDR3 contains 12 residues. CDR3 region: CASSESGKEQYF. The CDR3 DNA sequence: TGCGCCAGCAGTGAGTCTGGAAAGGAGCAGTACTTC.

This chain links TRBV19 with TRBJ1-1; D perhaps matches TRBD1 (5 bases). V was shortened by 3 bases and J by 5 bases, with 16 bases between the two germline ends. The CDR3 loop spans 15 amino acids. Germline CDR1 is LNHDA and CDR2 is SQIVND (reference sequence). The CDR3 DNA reads as TGTGCCAGTAGTATTGGGGAACAGGCGTTAACTGAAGCTTTCTTT. This codes for CASSIGEQALTEAFF.

The chain links TRBV28 to TRBJ2-1, with TRBD2 as a possible D gene (5 bases). Trimming removed 8 bases from V and 2 bases from J, with 28 bases in between. Germline CDR1 reads MDHEN; CDR2 reads SYDVKM. The CDR3 loop spans 19 amino acids. The CDR3 here is CASSPQHPRDRATYNEQFF. CDR3 sequence (DNA): TGTGCCAGCTCACCCCAGCATCCGAGGGATCGGGCTACCTACAATGAGCAGTTCTTC.

In DNA, the CDR3 is TGTGCCAGCAGCCGTGGGTCCTACAATGAGCAGTTCTTC. Translating it yields CASSRGSYNEQFF. This rearrangement joins TRBV6-1 to TRBJ2-1; no definite D call. The CDR3 totals 13 residues. Looked up from germline, CDR1 is MNHNS and CDR2 is SASEGT. V gave up 6 bases and J gave up 1 base, with 7 bases separating them.

This rearrangement joins TRBV2 to TRBJ2-1, with 9 bases lining up with TRBD2. Germline CDR1 SNHLY, CDR2 FYNNEI. Trimming at V came to 2 bases and at J to 4 bases, leaving 3 bases not matched to a gene. This CDR3 is 15 amino acids long. DNA for the CDR3: TGTGCCAGCAGTGAAATAGCGGGAGAATACAATGAGCAGTTCTTC. Translating gives CASSEIAGEYNEQFF.

V is TRBV28 and J is TRBJ2-7; 13 bases agree with TRBD2. Germline V lookup: CDR1 MDHEN, CDR2 SYDVKM. This CDR3 comprises 15 residues. V lost 5 bases to trimming and J lost 2 bases; unmatched junction nucleotides: 3. DNA of the CDR3: TGTGCCAGCAGTCGGACTAGCGGGAGTGCCTACGAGCAGTACTTC. Its protein product is CASSRTSGSAYEQYF.

In this sample, this clone turned up once. This chain connects TRBV27 to TRBJ2-3; 9 bases line up with TRBD2. CDR1 and CDR2 (germline): MNHEY, SMNVEV (reference sequence). The ends lost 6 bases at V and 6 bases at J; junction bases unmatched: 1. The CDR3 length is 12 residues. The CDR3 protein is CASRRGGDTQYF. The CDR3 DNA sequence: TGTGCCAGCAGGCGGGGGGGGGATACGCAGTATTTT.

The V gene is TRBV7-8, the J gene TRBJ2-7, with D perhaps assigned TRBD1 or TRBD2 (5 bases each). Between the trimmed V and J ends, which lost 5 bases and 0 bases, there was a span of 11 bases. The CDR3 runs to 14 residues. The germline V gene has CDR1 SGHVS and CDR2 FQNEAQ. CDR3 DNA: TGTGCCAGCAGCCTCGGGGCAAGCTCCTACGAGCAGTACTTC. Its translation: CASSLGASSYEQYF.

The chain combines TRBV5-6 with TRBJ2-3; TRBD1 matches 9 bases. The junction had 8 bases not matched to a gene; V was cut back by 3 bases and J by 6 bases. CDR3 length: 15 amino acids. Germline loops: CDR1 SGHDT, CDR2 YYEEEE. The CDR3, as DNA: TGTGCCAGCAGCTCCGCCGGGACAGGGTTGGATACGCAGTATTTT. This sequence encodes CASSSAGTGLDTQYF.

V is TRBV5-1 and J is TRBJ2-2; 9 positions match TRBD1. The V gene end was trimmed by 4 bases and the J gene end by 0 bases; junction bases not matched to a gene: 1. CDR1 and CDR2 (germline): SGHRS, YFSETQ. The CDR3 length is 15 residues. Written as DNA, the CDR3 is TGCGCCAGCAGCGGGGACAGGGCGAACACCGGGGAGCTGTTTTTT. Protein product: CASSGDRANTGELFF.

This chain joins TRBV30 and TRBJ2-1, with a possible D match to TRBD2 (6 bases). From germline, CDR1 is GTSNPN and CDR2 SVGIG (reference sequence). The CDR3 has 13 amino acids. Trimming left V 1 base short and J 4 bases short, with 8 bases between. CDR3 coding DNA: TGTGCCTGGAGTGATGCGGGGTACAATGAGCAGTTCTTC. It codes for CAWSDAGYNEQFF.